What follows describes a single T cell receptor (beta chain). Sequenced by immunoSEQ multiplex PCR; TCRdb stores in-frame clones only, minus some. The table lists roughly 250,000 clones, about 85% of them singletons. The junction had 7 bases not matched to a gene; V was cut back by 0 bases and J by 3 bases. Germline lookup yields CDR1 SGHRS and CDR2 YFSETQ. This CDR3 is 17 amino acids long. This sample is part of a study of blood T cell repertoires in COVID-19. Sequenced material: peripheral blood. The TCR was taken from a man aged 55-75 years who had recovered from COVID-19. The chain combines TRBV5-1 with TRBJ2-1, with 9 bases lining up with TRBD1. The CDR3 nucleotides read TGCGCCAGCAGCTTGGCCTCCGGGACAGGGTACTACAATGAGCAGTTCTTC. Its translation is CASSLASGTGYYNEQFF.